This T cell receptor beta chain came from a study of blood T cell repertoires in COVID-19 (dated by TCRdb to about 2020). As for the study more broadly: The collaborator samples originated in the United States, Italy and Spain and spanned the acute and convalescent phases of COVID-19. Where HLA class I and class II types were available, the types were taken from metadata supplied by the sample provider, not from assay-based typing. The prospective study material was composed of cDNA or gDNA derived from T cells, B-cell-depleted T cells, or PBMCs. A de-identified subject ID, COVID-19 status, age in years and sex were almost always included in the sample metadata. The dataset comprised deeply sampled blood TCRbeta repertoires from subjects exposed to, actively infected with, or recovered from COVID-19. Samples came from the ongoing ImmuneRACE study (first 160 participants) plus 1,254 subjects from 6 global collaborators. The repertoires were made available in a free public database intended to serve as a resource for research on the immune response to SARS-CoV-2.

Comments on this clone: The clone's antigen remains unknown. Base qualities are not recorded, but no much larger clone differs from it by a single base.

TCRbeta CDR3 regions were amplified from genomic DNA by means of the immunoSEQ Assay, a bias-controlled multiplex PCR. Per the source publication's procedure: Nucleated cell counts per sample were estimated from amplification of reference gene primers within the assay. To quantify the absolute abundance of each unique TCRbeta CDR3 rearrangement, sequence reads were collapsed and filtered. Productive Simpson clonality was computed per sample as the square root of Simpson's diversity index over productive rearrangements. Drawn from immuneACCESS, this table holds only the in-frame rearrangements with V and J called that TCRdb kept. Clones are partly lost; checked studies trace under half to an unresolved V gene and leave the rest unexplained. Clonal size and the V and J genes are those of that table, whereas D and trimming came from the DNA. The sample table records approximately 100,000 clones; less than 85% of these occur just once. 1.5% to 2% of the sample belongs to the ten largest clones.

Whole blood was collected in K2EDTA tubes by collaborating institutions according to the institutions' own protocols. For TCRbeta analysis, collaborators shipped samples as frozen whole blood, isolated PBMCs, or DNA extracted from either of those sample types. The full study reports these points: The quantity of clinical and demographic metadata differed by source and by participant and was supplied without curation.

The germline V gene provides CDR1 SGHDT and CDR2 YYEEEE. A distance of 11 bases separates the germline ends of V and J, which lose 4 bases and 4 bases respectively. From its cysteine to its phenylalanine, the CDR3 spans 13 amino acids. The read is trimmed to its CDR3 DNA, 39 bases read in frame from base 1. Sequencing was performed on peripheral blood. Recombination linked TRBV5-6 to TRBJ1-2; the D gene lacks a confident call. This clonotype was obtained from a woman in her sixties or seventies with active or convalescent COVID-19. The nucleotide sequence is given as TGTGCCAGCAGCGAGATCCCCCCCTATGGCTACACCTTC. Its protein is CASSEIPPYGYTF. Supplemented by the reference TRBV5-6 and TRBJ1-2 proteins around the CDR3, the complete variable domain is DAGVTQSPTHLIKTRGQQVTLRCSPKSGHDTVSWYQQALGQGPQFIFQYYEEEERQRGNFPDRFSGHQFPNYSSELNVNALLLGDSALYLCASSEIPPYGYTFGSGTRLTVV.